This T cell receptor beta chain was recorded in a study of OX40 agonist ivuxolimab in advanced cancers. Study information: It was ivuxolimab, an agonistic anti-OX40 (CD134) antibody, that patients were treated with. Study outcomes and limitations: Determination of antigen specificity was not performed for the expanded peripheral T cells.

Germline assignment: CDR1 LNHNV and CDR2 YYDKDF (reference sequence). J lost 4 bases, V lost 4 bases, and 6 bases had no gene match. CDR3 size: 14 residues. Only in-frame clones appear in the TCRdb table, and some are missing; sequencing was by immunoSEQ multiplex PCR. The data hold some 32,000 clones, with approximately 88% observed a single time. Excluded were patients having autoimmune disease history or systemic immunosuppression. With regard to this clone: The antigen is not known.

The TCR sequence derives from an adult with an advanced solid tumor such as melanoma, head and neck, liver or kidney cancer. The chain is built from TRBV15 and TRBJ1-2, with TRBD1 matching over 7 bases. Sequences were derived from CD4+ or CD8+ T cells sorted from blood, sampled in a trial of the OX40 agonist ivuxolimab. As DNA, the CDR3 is TGTGCCACCAGCACCCGGCGGGACAGCTATGGCTACACCTTC. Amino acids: CATSTRRDSYGYTF.